The clone carrying this T cell receptor beta chain was seen ten or more times. Trimming at V came to 8 bases and at J to 2 bases, leaving 15 bases not matched to a gene. This CDR3 contains 17 residues. Germline-derived CDR1 and CDR2 are MNHNS and SASEGT. The source of the sample is a study of T cells in Graves' hyperthyroidism and ophthalmopathy. Amplified regions were TCR beta CDR3 sequences from RNA transcripts. RT-PCR in the first round (using the HTBI primer set) targeted the TCR CDR3. One entry per CDR3 protein, called by TCRdb with MiXCR from the multiplex PCR reads. This table holds about 180,000 distinct CDR3 sequences, approximately 17% found once.

Sequenced input: blood. The rearrangement uses TRBV6-1 and TRBJ2-4; 7 bases fit TRBD1. The TCR sequence derives from a woman in her forties or fifties with Graves' hyperthyroidism. The CDR3 sequence: CASDPLGTDMTKNIQYF. The CDR3 DNA reads as TGTGCCAGCGACCCCCTAGGGACAGATATGACCAAAAACATTCAGTACTTC.